This TCR beta chain was found in a study of tumor-infiltrating lymphocytes in oesophageal squamous cell carcinoma. Many counts were recorded for this clonotype. There are 14 residues in the CDR3. V gave up 5 bases and J gave up 3 bases; unmatched junction bases: 5. CDR1 and CDR2 (germline): SGHRS, YFSETQ. TCRdb recomputed calls from the PCR reads with MiXCR, one row per CDR3 protein. The sample yields 15,000 to 20,000 distinct CDR3 sequences, roughly two fifths seen once. The source material was normal esophageal tissue next to the tumor. The receptor was derived from a female donor with esophageal squamous cell carcinoma. The rearrangement joins TRBV5-1 to TRBJ2-7; 10 nucleotides agree with TRBD1. The CDR3 region has the DNA TGCGCCAGCAGTACGGGACAGGGGTACTACGAGCAGTACTTC. Translated: CASSTGQGYYEQYF.